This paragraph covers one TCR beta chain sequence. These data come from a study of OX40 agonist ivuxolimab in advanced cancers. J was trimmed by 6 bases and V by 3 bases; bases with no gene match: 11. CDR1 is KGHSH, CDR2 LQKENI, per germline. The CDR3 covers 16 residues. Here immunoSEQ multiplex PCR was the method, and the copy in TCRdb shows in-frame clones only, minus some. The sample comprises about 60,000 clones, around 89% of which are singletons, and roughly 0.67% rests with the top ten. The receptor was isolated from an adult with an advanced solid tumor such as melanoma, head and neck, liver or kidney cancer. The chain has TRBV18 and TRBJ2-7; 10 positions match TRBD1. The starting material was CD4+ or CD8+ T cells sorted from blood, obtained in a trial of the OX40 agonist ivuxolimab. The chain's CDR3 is CASSPYQSRDRGEQYF. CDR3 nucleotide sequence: TGTGCCAGCTCACCCTACCAGTCCCGGGACAGGGGCGAGCAGTACTTC.